A selection of T cell receptor beta chains follows, all from one sample in a study of blood T cells in healthy people across ages. TCRdb re-derived calls from the 5' RACE reads in MiXCR, one entry per CDR3 protein. The data hold approximately 1,000,000 distinct CDR3 sequences, with approximately 38% observed a single time. Sequences were obtained from blood. The receptors were sampled from a man aged 18 to 29 in good health. Both conserved end residues are part of each CDR3. D genes are given only for firm matches. Only some rows state a clone size, as once, few, many or a class for expanded clones.

>TRBJ1-1|TRBD1|TRBV10-3|13|few
TGTGCCACCGGGGACAGGGCCGGCACTGAAGCTTTCTTT
CATGDRAGTEAFF
>TRBJ2-4|TRBD1|TRBV5-1|17|many
TGCGCCAGCAGCTTGGAACAGGGGGGACCTGCCAAAAACATTCAGTACTTC
CASSLEQGGPAKNIQYF
>TRBJ1-5|.|TRBV20-1|12|.
TGCAGTGCTAGAGATGCTGATCAGCCCCAGCATTTT
CSARDADQPQHF
>TRBJ2-2|TRBD1|TRBV9|15|.
TGTGCCAGCAGCGTAGGACAGGGCTTCACCGGGGAGCTGTTTTTT
CASSVGQGFTGELFF
>TRBJ1-5|.|TRBV5-1|16|.
TGCGCCAGCAGCTCTCCCGCAGGGGAGTATAATCAGCCCCAGCATTTT
CASSSPAGEYNQPQHF
>TRBJ1-5|TRBD1|TRBV7-9|15|.
TGTGCCAGCAGCTCGACAGGGAGGGGCAATCAGCCCCAGCATTTT
CASSSTGRGNQPQHF
>TRBJ2-7|TRBD1|TRBV5-1|13|.
TGCGCCAGCAGCGTGGACAGGAAGGAGTCCCAGTACTTC
CASSVDRKESQYF
>TRBJ1-5|TRBD1|TRBV11-2|17|.
TGTGCCAGCAGCTCTACCACTGACAGGGGTGGCAATCAGCCCCAGCATTTT
CASSSTTDRGGNQPQHF
>TRBJ2-3|TRBD2|TRBV7-2|15|.
TGTGCCAACAGCTTGAATAGCGGGGGCACAGATACGCAGTATTTT
CANSLNSGGTDTQYF
>TRBJ2-1|TRBD2|TRBV5-4|14|.
TGTGCCGGCAGCGGGGTCCCACAATCCAATGAGCAGTTCTTC
CAGSGVPQSNEQFF
>TRBJ1-5|.|TRBV2|15|.
TGTGCCAGCAAAACATCAGGGGTTGGCAATCAGCCCCAGCATTTT
CASKTSGVGNQPQHF
>TRBJ1-1|.|TRBV7-2|15|few
TGTGCCAGCAGCCCCAAAGGGGGGGGGAGGACTGAAGCTTTCTTT
CASSPKGGGRTEAFF
>TRBJ1-4|TRBD1|TRBV7-9|15|.
TGTGCCAGCAGCACCGACAGGGGGCCTAATGAAAAACTGTTTTTT
CASSTDRGPNEKLFF
>TRBJ1-2|.|TRBV6-2/TRBV6-3|14|few
TGTGCCAGCAGTTCCCAGCGGGATAACTATGGCTACACCTTC
CASSSQRDNYGYTF
>TRBJ1-6|.|TRBV5-1|15|.
TGCGCCAGCAGCTTGGAGGCAAAAGTAAATTCACCCCTCCACTTT
CASSLEAKVNSPLHF
>TRBJ2-3|.|TRBV27|16|.
TGTGCCAGCAGTTTAACGGCCGGATCTAGCACAGATACGCAGTATTTT
CASSLTAGSSTDTQYF
>TRBJ1-1|.|TRBV29-1|14|.
TGCAGCGTTGAGCAGGGGATCGGGGGGACTGAAGCTTTCTTT
CSVEQGIGGTEAFF
>TRBJ2-7|.|TRBV18|14|.
TGTGCCAGCTCTCGGGCTAGCGCAGTATCCGAGCAGTACTTC
CASSRASAVSEQYF
>TRBJ2-7|.|TRBV12-3/TRBV12-4|11|many
TGTGCCAGCAGTATGGGGAACGAGCAGTACTTC
CASSMGNEQYF
>TRBJ2-3|TRBD2|TRBV7-6|15|.
TGTGCCAGCAGCTTAGGGACTAGCGGATACGATACGCAGTATTTT
CASSLGTSGYDTQYF
>TRBJ2-3|TRBD1|TRBV6-2/TRBV6-3|13|few
TGTGCCAGCAGAAGACAGGGCTATGATACGCAGTATTTT
CASRRQGYDTQYF